This entry lists 3 T cell receptor beta chains sequenced from one sample in a study of T cells in Graves' hyperthyroidism and ophthalmopathy. The CDR3 regions of TCR beta were amplified from RNA transcripts. HTBI primers were the set used in a first-round RT-PCR of the TCR CDR3. TCRdb re-called the multiplex PCR reads with MiXCR, one entry per CDR3 protein. The sample lists about 640,000 distinct CDR3 sequences; around 20% were seen once. Sequenced input: blood. The receptors were sampled from a man aged 30 to 39 with Graves' ophthalmopathy.

This clonotype was seen ten or more times. The chain carries TRBV7-6 and TRBJ2-7, with D perhaps TRBD1 or TRBD2 (6 bases each). The CDR3 is 15 amino acids. Germline V gene sequence: CDR1 SGHVS, CDR2 FNYEAQ. The V and J ends lost 6 bases and 3 bases respectively, with 18 bases between them. The CDR3 sequence: CASRQTGSGGYEQYF. DNA for the CDR3: TGTGCCAGCAGACAAACAGGGTCCGGGGGCTACGAGCAGTACTTC.

This clonotype was seen more than once but under ten times. The chain recombines TRBV15 with TRBJ2-2; D gene unclear. The germline V gene encodes CDR1 LNHNV and CDR2 YYDKDF (reference sequence). The CDR3 runs 16 residues. V dropped 1 base and J dropped 1 base, with 10 bases sitting between them. CDR3 nucleotide sequence: TGTGCCACCAGCAGAGTGGGTACCATGAACACCGGGGAGCTGTTTTTT. It encodes CATSRVGTMNTGELFF.

In this sample, this clonotype turned up once. The junction does not match germline at one end; this may be a read error. The rearrangement joins TRBV2 to TRBJ2-7; possibly TRBD2 for D (6 bases). CDR3 length: 12 amino acids. CDR1 is SNHLY and CDR2 is FYNNEI in the germline V gene. The chain's CDR3 is CTSRSGVYEQYF. For the CDR3, the DNA is TGCACCAGCAGGTCGGGGGTTTACGAGCAGTACTTC.